The 11 T cell receptor beta chains listed next were all sequenced from one sample in a study of identical twins. TCRdb re-called the 5' RACE reads with MiXCR, one entry per CDR3 protein. The sample includes about 730,000 distinct CDR3 sequences, around 21% of them seen just once. This sample also belongs to another study, concerning T cells expressing NK-cell markers.

Sequenced: PBMCs. The receptors stem from a young woman in good health.

The chain has TRBV20-1 and TRBJ2-3; 12 nucleotides agree with TRBD2. J was trimmed by 0 bases and V by 5 bases; bases with no gene match: 9. The CDR3 is made up of 17 amino acids. Germline V lookup: CDR1 DFQATT, CDR2 SNEGSKA (reference sequence). CDR3 loop: CSARRPGLAGSTDTQYF. The CDR3 nucleotides are TGCAGTGCTCGGAGACCCGGACTAGCGGGGAGCACAGATACGCAGTATTTT.

CDR3 in amino acids: CSANARLAQSTDTQYF. CDR3 nucleotide sequence: TGCAGTGCTAACGCGAGGCTAGCGCAGAGCACAGATACGCAGTATTTT. This chain links TRBV20-1 with TRBJ2-3; tentatively, D is TRBD2 (6 bases). CDR3 length equals 16 residues. CDR1 is DFQATT, CDR2 SNEGSKA, per germline (reference sequence). The V and J ends lost 4 bases and 0 bases respectively, with 17 bases between them.

In this sample, this clonotype turned up a few times. The CDR3 region has the DNA TGCGCCAGCAGCTTGAGGCAGCAACGACTGCAAGAGACCCAGTACTTC. This translates into CASSLRQQRLQETQYF. This chain joins TRBV5-1 and TRBJ2-5; D not resolved. This CDR3 spans 16 amino acids. V was trimmed by 1 base and J by 2 bases, leaving 15 bases between them. The germline V gene encodes CDR1 SGHRS and CDR2 YFSETQ.

V and J are TRBV27 and TRBJ2-7; 10 positions agree with TRBD2. CDR1 is MNHEY, CDR2 SMNVEV, per germline (reference sequence). The junction had 19 bases not matched to a gene; V was cut back by 5 bases and J by 9 bases. The CDR3 is made up of 17 amino acids. The CDR3 region is CASSPDQRRLAGVGQYF. The CDR3 bases are TGTGCCAGCAGTCCGGACCAACGTAGGCTAGCGGGAGTAGGGCAGTACTTC.

This clonotype occurred a few times. The chain employs TRBV6-6 and TRBJ2-7; no clear D gene. V was cut by 6 bases and J by 4 bases, with 13 bases left in between. In germline, CDR1 is MNHNY, CDR2 SVGAGI (reference sequence). The CDR3 spans 13 residues. The CDR3 loop reads CASSRRLGYEQYF. In nucleotides, the CDR3 is TGTGCCAGCAGCCGACGCCTGGGTTACGAGCAGTACTTC.

The chain joins TRBV3-1 to TRBJ2-7; 8 nucleotides align to TRBD2. This CDR3 is 14 amino acids long. Germline CDR1 LGHDT, CDR2 YNNKEL (reference sequence). Unmatched junction bases numbered 4, after V lost 4 bases and J lost 2 bases. DNA for the CDR3: TGTGCCAGCAGCCGTCGGGAGGGGACCTACGAGCAGTACTTC. The encoded protein is CASSRREGTYEQYF.

This clonotype has at least ten counts. V and J are TRBV20-1 and TRBJ1-6, with unresolved D. CDR3 size: 15 residues. The V and J ends lost 3 bases and 7 bases respectively, with 16 bases between them. Germline V gives CDR1 DFQATT, CDR2 SNEGSKA (reference sequence). The CDR3 DNA is TGCAGTGCTAGGGCTTATCCGGACGGAAATTCACCCCTCCACTTT. It codes for CSARAYPDGNSPLHF.

This chain connects TRBV29-1 to TRBJ1-2, with 7 positions matching TRBD1. The CDR3 is 11 residues long. J lost 8 bases, V lost 5 bases, and 5 bases had no gene match. The germline V gene has CDR1 SQVTM and CDR2 ANQGSEA. CDR3 nucleotides: TGCAGCGTTCGGGACAGTTACGGCTACACCTTC. Protein product: CSVRDSYGYTF.

V gene TRBV20-1 combines with J gene TRBJ2-4, with 7 bases matching TRBD2. Germline lookup yields CDR1 DFQATT and CDR2 SNEGSKA (reference sequence). Losses at the gene ends were 5 bases for V and 0 bases for J; bases not matched to a gene: 4. This CDR3 has 14 amino acids. The CDR3 DNA reads as TGCAGTGCTGCTAGCGGTCTAGCCAAAAACATTCAGTACTTC. Encoded protein: CSAASGLAKNIQYF.

V gene TRBV7-9 combines with J gene TRBJ2-5, with no clear D. The CDR3 has 15 amino acids. Trimming stripped 8 bases from V and 3 bases from J, with 19 bases between. Germline-derived CDR1 and CDR2 are SEHNR and FQNEAQ (reference sequence). The CDR3: CASGPKRRTEETQYF. The CDR3 nucleotides are TGTGCCAGCGGTCCGAAGAGAAGGACGGAAGAGACCCAGTACTTC.

A few counts support this clonotype. V gene TRBV12-3 or TRBV12-4 combines with J gene TRBJ2-3; D uncertain. The CDR3 spans 14 residues. With 6 bases removed from V and 4 bases from J, the gap between germline ends came to 14 bases. Written as DNA, the CDR3 is TGTGCCAGCAGCCGTCGGGTGCTAGCAGATACGCAGTATTTT. Residues: CASSRRVLADTQYF.